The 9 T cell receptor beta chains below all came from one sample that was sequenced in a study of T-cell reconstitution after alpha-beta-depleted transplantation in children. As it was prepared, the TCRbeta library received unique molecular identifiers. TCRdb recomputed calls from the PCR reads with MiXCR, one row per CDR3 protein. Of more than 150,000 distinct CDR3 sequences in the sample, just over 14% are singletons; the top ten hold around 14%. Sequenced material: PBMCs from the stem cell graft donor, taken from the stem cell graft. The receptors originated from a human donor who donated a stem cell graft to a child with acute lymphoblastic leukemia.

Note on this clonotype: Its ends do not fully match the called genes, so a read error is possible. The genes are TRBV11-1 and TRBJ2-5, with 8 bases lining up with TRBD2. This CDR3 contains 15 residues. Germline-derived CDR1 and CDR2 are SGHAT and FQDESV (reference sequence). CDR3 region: CASSLARGGAETQYF. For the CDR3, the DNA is TGTGCCAGCAGCCTAGCCCGGGGGGGAGCAGAGACCCAGTACTTC.

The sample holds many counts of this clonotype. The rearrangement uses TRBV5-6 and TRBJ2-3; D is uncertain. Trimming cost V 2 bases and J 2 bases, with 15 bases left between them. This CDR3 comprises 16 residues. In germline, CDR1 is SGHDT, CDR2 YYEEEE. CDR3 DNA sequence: TGTGCCAGCAGCTTTGGCAGACGATTATACACAGATACGCAGTATTTT. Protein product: CASSFGRRLYTDTQYF. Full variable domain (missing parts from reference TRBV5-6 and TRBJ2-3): DAGVTQSPTHLIKTRGQQVTLRCSPKSGHDTVSWYQQALGQGPQFIFQYYEEEERQRGNFPDRFSGHQFPNYSSELNVNALLLGDSALYLCASSFGRRLYTDTQYFGPGTRLTVL.

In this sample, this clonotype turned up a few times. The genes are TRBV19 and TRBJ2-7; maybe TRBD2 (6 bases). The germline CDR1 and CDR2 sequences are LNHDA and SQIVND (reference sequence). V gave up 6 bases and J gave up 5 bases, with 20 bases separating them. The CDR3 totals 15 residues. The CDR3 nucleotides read TGTGCCAGTAGCCTCCTAGCGAATGAGCCCAACGAGCAGTACTTC. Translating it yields CASSLLANEPNEQYF.

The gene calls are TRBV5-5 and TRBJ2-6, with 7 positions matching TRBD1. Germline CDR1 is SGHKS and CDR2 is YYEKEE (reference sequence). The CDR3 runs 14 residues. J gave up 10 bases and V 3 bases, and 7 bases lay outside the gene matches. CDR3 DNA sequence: TGTGCCAGCAGCTCCGACAGGGAATGGAACGTCCTGACTTTC. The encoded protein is CASSSDREWNVLTF.

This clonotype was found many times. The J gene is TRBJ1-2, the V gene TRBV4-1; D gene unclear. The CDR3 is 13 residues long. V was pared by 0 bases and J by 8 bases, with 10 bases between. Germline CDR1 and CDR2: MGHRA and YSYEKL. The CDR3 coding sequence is TGCGCCAGCAGCCAAGATCAATTTCGGGGCTACACCTTC. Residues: CASSQDQFRGYTF.

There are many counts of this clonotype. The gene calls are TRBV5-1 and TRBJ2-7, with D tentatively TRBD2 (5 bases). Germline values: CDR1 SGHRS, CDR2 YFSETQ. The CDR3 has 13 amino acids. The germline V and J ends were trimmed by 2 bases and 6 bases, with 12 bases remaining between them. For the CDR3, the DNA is TGCGCCAGCAGCTTTGATGGGAGTTTCGAGCAGTACTTC. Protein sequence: CASSFDGSFEQYF. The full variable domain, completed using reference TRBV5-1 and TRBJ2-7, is KAGVTQTPRYLIKTRGQQVTLSCSPISGHRSVSWYQQTPGQGLQFLFEYFSETQRNKGNFPGRFSGRQFSNSRSEMNVSTLELGDSALYLCASSFDGSFEQYFGPGTRLTVT.

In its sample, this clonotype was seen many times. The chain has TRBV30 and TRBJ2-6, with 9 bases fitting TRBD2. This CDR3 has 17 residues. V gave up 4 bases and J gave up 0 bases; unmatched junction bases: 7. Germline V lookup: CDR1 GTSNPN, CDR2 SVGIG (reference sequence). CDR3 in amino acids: CAWKAGLAGSGANVLTF. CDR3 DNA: TGTGCCTGGAAGGCGGGACTAGCTGGCTCTGGGGCCAACGTCCTGACTTTC. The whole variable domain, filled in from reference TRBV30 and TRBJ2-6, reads SQTIHQWPATLVQPVGSPLSLECTVEGTSNPNLYWYRQAAGRGLQLLFYSVGIGQISSEVPQNLSASRPQDRQFILSSKKLLLSDSGFYLCAWKAGLAGSGANVLTFGAGSRLTVL.

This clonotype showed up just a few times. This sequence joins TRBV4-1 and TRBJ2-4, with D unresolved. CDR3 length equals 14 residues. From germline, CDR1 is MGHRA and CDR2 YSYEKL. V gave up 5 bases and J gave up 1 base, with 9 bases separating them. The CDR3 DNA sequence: TGCGCCAGCAGCTTCGCTGGGGCCAAAAACATTCAGTACTTC. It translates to CASSFAGAKNIQYF.

CDR3 nucleotides: TGTGCCAGCAGTCGTGGTAGGACAGGGGCTCCCTACGAGCAGTACTTC. It is translated as CASSRGRTGAPYEQYF. The genes are TRBV12-3 or TRBV12-4 and TRBJ2-7; TRBD1 matches at 9 bases. V shed 5 bases and J 2 bases; nucleotides not matched to a gene: 10. The CDR3 contains 16 residues.